This T cell receptor (beta chain) was recorded in a study of early T cells in non-severe SARS-CoV-2 infection. Study-level points and caveats: VDJdb-based matching was biased toward anti-spike CD8 responses and missed private and CD4 specificities.

Individual cDNA molecules each received unique molecular identifiers attached to them. TCRdb re-derived calls from the 5' RACE reads in MiXCR, one entry per CDR3 protein. The data hold about 40,000 distinct CDR3 sequences, with roughly 5% observed a single time. A few counts support this clonotype. Its target is not known. The CDR3 runs to 13 residues. Trimming took 6 bases from V and 4 from J; bases not matched to a gene: 2. Per the germline V gene, CDR1 is SNHLY and CDR2 is FYNNEI. The sequence was collected from an adult who was a healthcare worker with PCR-confirmed SARS-CoV-2 infection or an uninfected control (not recorded which). The chain carries TRBV2 and TRBJ2-1; 8 positions match TRBD1. The sequenced sample consisted of whole blood. The CDR3 DNA follows: TGTGCCAGCAGGGGGGACAGGTACAATGAGCAGTTCTTC. This codes for CASRGDRYNEQFF.